The sequence of this TCR beta chain was determined in a study of chemoradiotherapy in HPV16-positive cancers. Study-level information: Candidate HPV-specific clones and shared TCR motifs came from a couple of HPV16-positive patients.

Samples were taken several times over chemoradiotherapy. Generated by immunoSEQ multiplex PCR, the TCRdb table keeps only in-frame clones and is missing some. The sample has about 10,000 clones; more than 75% are singletons. This clone appeared a single time. The antigen remains undetermined. V lost 0 bases to trimming and J lost 4 bases, with 13 bases between them. Germline V gene sequence: CDR1 SGHNT, CDR2 YYREEE (reference sequence). The CDR3 contains 15 residues. Points from the study as a whole: The functional HPV-specific definition rests on just a couple of HPV16-positive patients. Candidate HPV-specific clones and E7-related TCR motifs grew in tumor during treatment.

The rearrangement joins TRBV5-4 to TRBJ2-5; D not resolved. This sequence was found in a human donor with HPV-associated anogenital cancer. Sample: blood, taken from a patient who underwent chemoradiotherapy. The CDR3 coding sequence is TGTGCCAGCAGCTTGGACCTCCTTAACGGAGAGACCCAGTACTTC. Translation gives CASSLDLLNGETQYF.